Listed here are 27 T cell receptor beta chains from one sample, sequenced in a study of blood T cell repertoires in COVID-19. Profiling relied on immunoSEQ multiplex PCR, and the TCRdb table lists in-frame clones only, not all of them. This repertoire shows 320,000 or so clones, roughly 90% found once; its top ten account for roughly 5.2%. The sample comprised PBMCs or T cells enriched from blood (not recorded which). The receptor source for this set is a man between 60 and 75 years old who had recovered from COVID-19.

The chain employs TRBV5-5 and TRBJ2-7; TRBD1 might be the D (5 bases). The germline V gene encodes CDR1 SGHKS and CDR2 YYEKEE (reference sequence). The ends were cut back, 0 bases at V and 1 base at J, with 8 bases in the middle. The CDR3 extends over 14 amino acids. In DNA form, the CDR3 reads TGTGCCAGCAGCTTGGTGGGGCGGTCCTACGAGCAGTACTTC. Its translation: CASSLVGRSYEQYF. The complete variable domain, with remaining parts taken from reference TRBV5-5 and TRBJ2-7, reads DAGVTQSPTHLIKTRGQQVTLRCSPISGHKSVSWYQQVLGQGPQFIFQYYEKEERGRGNFPDRFSARQFPNYSSELNVNALLLGDSALYLCASSLVGRSYEQYFGPGTRLTVT.

V and J are TRBV30 and TRBJ1-6; D is possibly TRBD1 (6 bases). The CDR3 has 14 amino acids. The V end was cut by 3 bases, the J end by 6 bases, with 12 bases between. Germline assignment: CDR1 GTSNPN and CDR2 SVGIG (reference sequence). In nucleotides, the CDR3 is TGTGCCTGGAGCGACAGGATCGGTAATTCACCCCTCCACTTT. Protein sequence: CAWSDRIGNSPLHF.

This chain uses TRBV28 with TRBJ1-5; D unclear. V shed 7 bases and J shed 0 bases, with 10 bases lying between them. The CDR3 loop spans 14 amino acids. Germline CDR1 is MDHEN and CDR2 is SYDVKM. CDR3 DNA sequence: TGTGCCAGCACCCTTCTTCGTAGCAATCAGCCCCAGCATTTT. Amino acids: CASTLLRSNQPQHF.

The chain recombines TRBV6-6 with TRBJ2-7, with D perhaps matching TRBD1 (6 bases). CDR1 MNHNY and CDR2 SVGAGI come from the germline V gene (reference sequence). The CDR3 has 15 amino acids. The V end lost 0 bases, the J end lost 2 bases, and 11 bases lay between the germline ends. In DNA form, the CDR3 reads TGTGCCAGCAGTTACTCAGGGGGTATAACCTACGAGCAGTACTTC. Its protein is CASSYSGGITYEQYF.

This clone was counted a few times. The rearrangement joins TRBV9 to TRBJ2-1; TRBD2 aligns across 8 bases. CDR1 SGDLS and CDR2 YYNGEE come from the germline V gene. CDR3 length equals 15 residues. V was clipped by 3 bases and J by 7 bases; unmatched bases: 9. The CDR3 here is CASSGVAGIENEQFF. As DNA, the CDR3 is TGTGCCAGCAGCGGGGTAGCGGGAATAGAGAATGAGCAGTTCTTC.

This chain links TRBV28 with TRBJ2-1; TRBD2 matches 8 bases. V lost 4 bases to trimming and J lost 0 bases; unmatched junction nucleotides: 5. The germline V gene has CDR1 MDHEN and CDR2 SYDVKM. The CDR3 has 16 amino acids. CDR3 coding DNA: TGTGCCAGCAGTTCAAGCGGGAGATACTCCTACAATGAGCAGTTCTTC. Its translation: CASSSSGRYSYNEQFF.

The genes are TRBV3-1 (or the pseudogene TRBV3-2) and TRBJ2-7; 9 nucleotides match TRBD2. Germline V gives CDR1 LGHDT, CDR2 YNNKEL (reference sequence). CDR3 length: 17 amino acids. Trimming removed 0 bases from V and 2 bases from J; junction bases left unmatched: 8. The CDR3 sequence is CASSQDALAGYTYEQYF. The DNA for the CDR3 is TGTGCCAGCAGCCAAGATGCGCTAGCGGGATATACCTACGAGCAGTACTTC.

The chain combines TRBV6-5 with TRBJ2-7; maybe TRBD2 (5 bases). The CDR3 contains 14 residues. Germline V lookup: CDR1 MNHEY, CDR2 SVGAGI. V lost 2 bases to trimming and J lost 5 bases, with 13 bases between them. CDR3 loop: CASSYSRTSHEQYF. In DNA form, the CDR3 reads TGTGCCAGCAGTTACAGCAGGACTTCCCACGAGCAGTACTTC.

The chain recombines TRBV15 with TRBJ1-2; a possible D gene is TRBD1 (6 bases). Trimming took off 5 bases at V and 5 bases at J, with 9 bases between the two ends. CDR1 and CDR2 (germline): LNHNV, YYDKDF (reference sequence). The CDR3 runs 12 residues. The CDR3, as DNA: TGTGCCACCAGCTGGGACAAGTATGGCTACACCTTC. Amino acid sequence: CATSWDKYGYTF.

The chain links TRBV18 to TRBJ1-1, with 10 nucleotides matching TRBD1. V was clipped by 6 bases and J by 5 bases; unmatched bases: 12. Germline CDR1 KGHSH, CDR2 LQKENI. The CDR3 consists of 16 residues. CDR3 DNA: TGTGCCAGCTCTTCATCTGCTCCGGGACAGGGGACTGAAGCTTTCTTT. It yields the protein CASSSSAPGQGTEAFF.

The chain is built from TRBV6-5 and TRBJ2-2; no reliable D call. Deletions cut 2 bases from V and 0 bases from J, with 7 bases between. The CDR3 covers 15 residues. CDR1 and CDR2 (germline): MNHEY, SVGAGI. The CDR3 DNA reads as TGTGCCAGCAGTTACCAGTCCTCGAACACCGGGGAGCTGTTTTTT. Its protein is CASSYQSSNTGELFF.

The chain employs TRBV24-1 and TRBJ1-2; TRBD1 aligns across 11 bases. V trimming: 6 bases; J trimming: 7 bases; junction bases outside the gene matches: 12. The CDR3 is made up of 16 amino acids. Germline V gives CDR1 KGHDR, CDR2 SFDVKD. DNA for the CDR3: TGTGCCACCAGTCACCGAGGACAGGGGGCAGTTGTTGGCTACACCTTC. Its protein product is CATSHRGQGAVVGYTF.

The chain uses TRBV27 and TRBJ1-6; maybe TRBD1 (6 bases). V lost 6 bases and J 7 bases, leaving 10 bases between the germline ends. Germline CDR1 and CDR2: MNHEY and SMNVEV (reference sequence). This CDR3 is built from 13 residues. The chain's CDR3 is CASRQGGNSPLHF. The DNA for the CDR3 is TGTGCCAGCAGACAGGGAGGGAATTCACCCCTCCACTTT.

This clone was seen just once. J is TRBJ1-1 and V is TRBV4-3, with unresolved D. CDR1 is LGHNA, CDR2 YSLEER, per germline. The CDR3 contains 16 residues. Deletions cut 4 bases from V and 3 bases from J, with 18 bases between. The CDR3 spells CASSRDLGDKYTEAFF. The CDR3 bases are TGCGCCAGCAGCCGAGATTTGGGAGACAAGTACACTGAAGCTTTCTTT.

The V and J genes are TRBV27 and TRBJ2-1; 7 bases are a match to TRBD2. The CDR3 has 17 residues. V was pared by 5 bases and J by 0 bases, with 10 bases of the junction left unmatched. Germline values: CDR1 MNHEY, CDR2 SMNVEV (reference sequence). CDR3 coding DNA: TGTGCCAGCAGTCGTACCCCCGGGGGGAGCTCCTACAATGAGCAGTTCTTC. It is translated as CASSRTPGGSSYNEQFF.

This sequence joins TRBV6-5 and TRBJ1-5, with 7 bases lining up with TRBD1. This CDR3 comprises 15 residues. Germline loops: CDR1 MNHEY, CDR2 SVGAGI. V lost 6 bases, J lost 0 bases, and 5 bases stayed unmatched. The CDR3 region has the DNA TGTGCCAGCAGCCTGACAGGGAATAGCAATCAGCCCCAGCATTTT. Encoded protein: CASSLTGNSNQPQHF.

The rearrangement joins TRBV29-1 to TRBJ1-2, with no clear D. The CDR3 loop spans 13 amino acids. The V gene lost 0 bases and the J gene lost 6 bases, with 11 bases spanning the gap. Per the germline V gene, CDR1 is SQVTM and CDR2 is ANQGSEA. CDR3 region: CSVEEGGFNGYTF. CDR3 bases: TGCAGCGTTGAAGAGGGAGGGTTTAATGGCTACACCTTC.

This rearrangement joins TRBV18 to TRBJ1-5, with D possibly matching TRBD1 (5 bases). The V gene lost 2 bases and the J gene lost 7 bases, with 18 bases spanning the gap. The CDR3 is 16 amino acids. Per the germline V gene, CDR1 is KGHSH and CDR2 is LQKENI. The CDR3 loop reads CASSPSARGREQPQHF. CDR3 coding DNA: TGTGCCAGCTCACCATCGGCACGGGGGAGGGAGCAGCCCCAGCATTTT.

V is TRBV10-3 and J is TRBJ2-3; a weak D match, TRBD2 (5 bases). CDR3 size: 13 residues. The V end lost 2 bases, the J end lost 8 bases, and 11 bases lay between the germline ends. Germline V CDR1 and CDR2: ENHRY, SYGVKD. The CDR3 loop reads CAISETSTGTQYF. As DNA, the CDR3 is TGTGCCATCAGTGAGACTAGTACGGGTACGCAGTATTTT.

The chain links TRBV10-1 to TRBJ2-7, with 7 bases fitting TRBD2. CDR3 length equals 15 residues. Germline V gene data show CDR1 as WNHNN and CDR2 as SYGVQD (reference sequence). The ends lost 5 bases at V and 0 bases at J; junction bases unmatched: 7. DNA of the CDR3: TGCGCCAGCAGTCGAAGCCTAGCGGCCTCCTACGAGCAGTACTTC. Its protein is CASSRSLAASYEQYF.

The chain links TRBV2 to TRBJ2-4; TRBD1 might be the D (6 bases). With 8 bases removed from V and 7 bases from J, the gap between germline ends came to 9 bases. CDR3 length: 11 amino acids. Looked up from germline, CDR1 is SNHLY and CDR2 is FYNNEI. CDR3 DNA sequence: TGTGCCAGCCATAGGGGGAACATTCAGTACTTC. Its protein is CASHRGNIQYF.

V usage is TRBV24-1 and J usage is TRBJ2-3; 9 nucleotides agree with TRBD1. CDR1 is KGHDR and CDR2 is SFDVKD in the germline V gene. The CDR3 runs 14 residues. Germline trimming cut 12 bases from V and 3 bases from J; bases unmatched to any gene: 9. CDR3 coding DNA: TGTGCCGCTGGGACAGGGCGGACAACAGATACGCAGTATTTT. The encoded protein is CAAGTGRTTDTQYF.

The chain joins TRBV19 to TRBJ1-5, with D maybe TRBD1 (5 bases). The germline CDR1 and CDR2 sequences are LNHDA and SQIVND (reference sequence). This CDR3 has 16 amino acids. The V gene lost 8 bases and the J gene lost 4 bases, with 21 bases spanning the gap. CDR3: CASPSLNTTVNQPQHF. DNA of the CDR3: TGTGCCAGTCCGAGCTTAAATACGACAGTAAATCAGCCCCAGCATTTT.

The chain has TRBV4-2 and TRBJ1-2, with D unresolved. The CDR3 covers 15 residues. Trimming cost V 4 bases and J 4 bases, with 16 bases left between them. Germline V gives CDR1 LGHNA, CDR2 YNFKEQ. CDR3 protein: CASSPPGGTGYGYTF. CDR3 DNA sequence: TGTGCCAGCAGCCCCCCGGGAGGAACGGGCTATGGCTACACCTTC.

This chain connects TRBV28 to TRBJ2-5; 13 nucleotides agree with TRBD2. V was pared by 5 bases and J by 4 bases, with 4 bases of the junction left unmatched. From germline, CDR1 is MDHEN and CDR2 SYDVKM. The CDR3 is 15 residues long. CDR3 in DNA: TGTGCCAGCAGTCCCGGGACTAGCGGGACAGAGACCCAGTACTTC. This translates into CASSPGTSGTETQYF.

The chain couples TRBV14 to TRBJ2-2; D unclear. CDR3 length equals 14 residues. Germline CDR1 is SGHDN and CDR2 is FVKESK. Between the trimmed V and J ends, which lost 5 bases and 3 bases, there was a span of 10 bases. The CDR3: CASSAPRYTGELFF. CDR3 nucleotides: TGTGCCAGCAGCGCTCCGAGGTACACCGGGGAGCTGTTTTTT.

The chain couples TRBV25-1 to TRBJ1-3, with 9 bases matching TRBD1. Germline V CDR1 and CDR2: MGHDK, SYGVNS. The CDR3 covers 17 residues. Germline trimming cut 1 base from V and 4 bases from J; bases unmatched to any gene: 8. Here the CDR3 DNA reads TGTGCCAGCAGTGAATTTTCGTCACAGGGGGCAGGAAACACCATATATTTT. Amino acid sequence: CASSEFSSQGAGNTIYF.